Below are 5 T cell receptor beta chains sequenced from a single sample in a study of OX40 agonist ivuxolimab in advanced cancers. Libraries were prepared by immunoSEQ multiplex PCR; TCRdb keeps only in-frame clonotypes and omits some of them. The sample lists about 68,000 clones; about nine tenths were seen once. Source: CD4+ or CD8+ T cells sorted from blood, taken in a trial of the OX40 agonist ivuxolimab. The receptors come from an adult with an advanced solid tumor such as melanoma, head and neck, liver or kidney cancer.

This clone showed up just a few times. The sample has other DNA sequences that encode this CDR3 too. The rearrangement joins TRBV6-5 to TRBJ1-2, with TRBD1 matching over 11 bases. Germline CDR1 is MNHEY and CDR2 is SVGAGI. The CDR3 extends over 16 amino acids. V lost 0 bases to trimming and J lost 4 bases; unmatched junction nucleotides: 4. CDR3 amino acids: CASSYSRTGGGYGYTF. CDR3 sequence (DNA): TGTGCCAGCAGTTACTCGCGGACAGGGGGCGGCTATGGCTACACCTTC.

The gene calls are TRBV7-2 and TRBJ1-2; TRBD1 might be the D (6 bases). The length of the CDR3 is 15 residues. Trimming shortened V by 2 bases and J by 7 bases, and 17 bases separated the two germline ends. The germline CDR1 and CDR2 sequences are SGHTA and FQGNSA. CDR3: CASSLRSGGAGGYTF. The DNA of the CDR3 is TGTGCCAGCAGCTTAAGGTCGGGGGGGGCTGGTGGCTACACCTTC.

This chain's CDR3 is CARSLAGVQETQYF. The CDR3 DNA follows: TGCGCCAGGTCACTAGCGGGAGTACAAGAGACCCAGTACTTC. This chain uses TRBV10-1 with TRBJ2-5, with 11 bases aligning to TRBD2. Germline CDR1 and CDR2: WNHNN and SYGVQD (reference sequence). The CDR3 runs 14 residues. Losses at the gene ends were 9 bases for V and 2 bases for J; bases not matched to a gene: 5.

In its sample, this clone was seen once. The chain joins TRBV5-1 to TRBJ2-5, with D hard to call. CDR1 and CDR2 from the germline V gene are SGHRS and YFSETQ. This CDR3 is 11 amino acids long. Trimming shortened V by 1 base and J by 6 bases, and 4 bases separated the two germline ends. CDR3 loop: CASSLRKTQYF. CDR3 nucleotides: TGCGCCAGCAGCTTGAGGAAGACCCAGTACTTC.

This clone was seen more than once but under ten times. The rearrangement links TRBV4-2 to TRBJ1-2; D possibly corresponds to TRBD1 (6 bases). This CDR3 spans 14 amino acids. The ends were cut back, 0 bases at V and 4 bases at J, with 9 bases in the middle. Looked up from germline, CDR1 is LGHNA and CDR2 is YNFKEQ. CDR3 in amino acids: CASSQEGQTYGYTF. The CDR3 bases are TGTGCCAGCAGCCAAGAGGGACAAACCTATGGCTACACCTTC.